This paragraph reports one T cell receptor beta chain. Its antigen has not been determined. The input lacks base qualities; no much larger clone sits a single base away. Sequences SGHVS (CDR1) and FQNEAQ (CDR2) are obtained from the germline V gene. Including the terminal cysteine and phenylalanine, the CDR3 comprises 16 residues. The DNA shown is the 48-base CDR3, in frame from base 1. Clipping removes 3 bases from V and 2 bases from J, with 8 as the unmatched junction base count. The record originates from a study of blood T cell repertoires in COVID-19 (dated by TCRdb to about 2020). Context from the whole study: Collaborator samples came from the United States, Italy and Spain and covered acute and convalescent phases of COVID-19. The prospective study material was composed of cDNA or gDNA derived from T cells, B-cell-depleted T cells, or PBMCs. Deeply sampled blood TCRbeta repertoires from subjects exposed to, actively infected with, or recovered from COVID-19 were included in the dataset. The repertoires were released in a freely available public database intended as a resource for research on the immune response to SARS-CoV-2. Samples came from the ongoing ImmuneRACE study (first 160 participants) plus 1,254 subjects from 6 global collaborators. A de-identified subject ID, COVID-19 status, age in years and sex were almost always included in the sample metadata. Where available, HLA class I and class II types were taken from metadata supplied by the sample provider and were not determined by assay-based typing. The investigation overall reported the following: Clinical and demographic metadata were provided uncurated, with the amount varying by source and participant.

TCRbeta CDR3 regions were amplified from genomic DNA by means of the immunoSEQ Assay, a bias-controlled multiplex PCR. As for how the authors treated the data: The number of nucleated cells in each sample was estimated from the amplification of reference gene primers within the assay. To quantify the absolute abundance of each unique TCRbeta CDR3 rearrangement, sequence reads were collapsed and filtered. Productive Simpson clonality was computed per sample as the square root of Simpson's diversity index over productive rearrangements. TCRdb stores this immuneACCESS table with in-frame sequences only. Part of the clones is absent; in the studies checked, under half of the shortfall reflects unresolved V genes, and no reason is known for the rest. V and J calls and clone size are as listed in that table; D and trimming were resolved from the DNA. This sample holds 40,000 to 50,000 clones; 70% to 90% were observed only once. The ten most abundant clones make up roughly 2.9% of the sample.

Whole blood was collected in K2EDTA tubes by collaborating institutions according to the institutions' own protocols. For TCRbeta analysis, collaborators shipped samples in one of three forms: frozen whole blood, isolated PBMCs, or DNA extracted from either of those sample types. The sequence was obtained from a woman of 80 years or more with acute or convalescent COVID-19. Sequencing was done on a sample of peripheral blood. The V and J segments used are TRBV7-8 and TRBJ2-5; the junction holds 8 bases that match TRBD2. The nucleotides are TGTGCCAGCAGCTTCCAGCGGGGGAGTGGGCAAGAGACCCAGTACTTC. This codes for CASSFQRGSGQETQYF.